This TCR beta chain was sequenced during a study of radiotherapy plus CTLA-4 blockade in lung cancer. Clones were sequenced by immunoSEQ multiplex PCR, and TCRdb holds only the in-frame ones, with some missing. The sample carries about 39,000 clones, 75% to 85% recorded once. V lost 8 bases and J 5 bases, leaving 16 bases between the germline ends. The CDR3 contains 14 residues. Germline assignment: CDR1 MNHEY and CDR2 SVGAGI. Chemo-refractory metastatic non-small-cell lung cancer patients underwent focal radiation alongside CTLA-4 blockade with ipilimumab. This receptor was obtained from a human donor with non-small cell lung cancer that progressed on radiotherapy plus ipilimumab. This material consisted of peripheral blood, taken from a patient treated with radiotherapy plus ipilimumab. The gene calls are TRBV6-5 and TRBJ1-5, with D maybe TRBD1 (6 bases). Here the CDR3 reads CASPHRELDQPQHF. The CDR3 DNA follows: TGTGCCAGCCCCCACAGGGAATTGGATCAGCCCCAGCATTTT.